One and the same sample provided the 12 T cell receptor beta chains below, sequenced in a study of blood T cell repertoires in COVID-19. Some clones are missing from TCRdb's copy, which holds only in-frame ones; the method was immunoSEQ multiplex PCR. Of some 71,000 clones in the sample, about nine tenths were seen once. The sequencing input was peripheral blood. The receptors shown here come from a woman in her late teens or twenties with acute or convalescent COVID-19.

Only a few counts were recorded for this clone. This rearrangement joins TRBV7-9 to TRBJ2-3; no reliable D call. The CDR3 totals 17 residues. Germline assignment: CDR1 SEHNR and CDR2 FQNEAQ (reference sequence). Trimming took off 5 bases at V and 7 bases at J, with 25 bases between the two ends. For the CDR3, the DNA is TGTGCCAGCAGCCCAGCTCCGGGTCCCACTGGAACATATACGCAGTATTTT. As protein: CASSPAPGPTGTYTQYF.

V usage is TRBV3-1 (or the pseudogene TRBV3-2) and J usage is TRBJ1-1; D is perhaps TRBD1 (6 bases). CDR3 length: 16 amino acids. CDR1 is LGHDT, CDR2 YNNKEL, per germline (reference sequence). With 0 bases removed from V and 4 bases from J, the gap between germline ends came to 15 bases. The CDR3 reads CASSQEQARGATEAFF. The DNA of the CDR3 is TGTGCCAGCAGCCAAGAGCAGGCGCGGGGGGCCACTGAAGCTTTCTTT.

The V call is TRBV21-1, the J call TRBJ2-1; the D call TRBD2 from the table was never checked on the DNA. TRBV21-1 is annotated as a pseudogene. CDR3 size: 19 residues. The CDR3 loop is CASSKQWTSGSQGDDEQFF. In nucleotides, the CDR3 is TGTGCCAGCAGCAAACAGTGGACTAGCGGGAGTCAGGGTGATGATGAGCAGTTCTTC.

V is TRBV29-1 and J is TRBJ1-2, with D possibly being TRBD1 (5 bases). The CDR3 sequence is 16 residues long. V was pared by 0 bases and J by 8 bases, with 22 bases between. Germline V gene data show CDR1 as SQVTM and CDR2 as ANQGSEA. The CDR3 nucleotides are TGCAGCGTTGAAGAGAATACAGGCCCATCTTATGGGGGCTACACCTTC. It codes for CSVEENTGPSYGGYTF.

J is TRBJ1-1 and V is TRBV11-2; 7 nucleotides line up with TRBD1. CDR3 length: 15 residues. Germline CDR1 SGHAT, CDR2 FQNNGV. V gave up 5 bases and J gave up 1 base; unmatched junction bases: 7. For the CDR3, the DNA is TGTGCCAGCAGCCTCCGACAGGGCTCGAACACTGAAGCTTTCTTT. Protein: CASSLRQGSNTEAFF. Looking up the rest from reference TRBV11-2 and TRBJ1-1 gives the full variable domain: EAGVAQSPRYKIIEKRQSVAFWCNPISGHATLYWYQQILGQGPKLLIQFQNNGVVDDSQLPKDRFSAERLKGVDSTLKIQPAKLEDSAVYLCASSLRQGSNTEAFFGQGTRLTVV.

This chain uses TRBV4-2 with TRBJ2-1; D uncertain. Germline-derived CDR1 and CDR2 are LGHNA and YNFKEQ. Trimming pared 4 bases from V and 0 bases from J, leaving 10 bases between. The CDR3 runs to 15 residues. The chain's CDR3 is CASSPLDTSYNEQFF. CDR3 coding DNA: TGTGCCAGCAGCCCCTTAGACACCTCCTACAATGAGCAGTTCTTC.

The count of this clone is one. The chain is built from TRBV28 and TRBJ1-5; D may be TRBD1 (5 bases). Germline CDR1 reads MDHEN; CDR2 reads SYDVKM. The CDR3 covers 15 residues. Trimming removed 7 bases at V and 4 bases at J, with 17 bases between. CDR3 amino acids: CASNRGGGDNQPQHF. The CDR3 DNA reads TGTGCCAGCAATAGGGGTGGGGGGGATAATCAGCCCCAGCATTTT.

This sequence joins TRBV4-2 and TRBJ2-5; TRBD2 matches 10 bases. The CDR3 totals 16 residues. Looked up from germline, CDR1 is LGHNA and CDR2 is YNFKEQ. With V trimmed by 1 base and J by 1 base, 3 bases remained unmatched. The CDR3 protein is CASSQGTSGFQETQYF. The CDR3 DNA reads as TGTGCCAGCAGCCAAGGGACTAGCGGTTTCCAAGAGACCCAGTACTTC.

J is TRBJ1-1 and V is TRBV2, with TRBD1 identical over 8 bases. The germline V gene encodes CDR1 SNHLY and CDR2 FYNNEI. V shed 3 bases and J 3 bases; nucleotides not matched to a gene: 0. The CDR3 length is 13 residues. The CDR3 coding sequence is TGTGCCAGCAGTGAGGACAGGGACACTGAAGCTTTCTTT. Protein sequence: CASSEDRDTEAFF.

The CDR3 here is CASGLGTDQETQYF. Here the CDR3 DNA reads TGTGCCAGCGGGCTGGGGACAGACCAAGAGACCCAGTACTTC. V gene TRBV11-1 combines with J gene TRBJ2-5, with 7 bases lining up with TRBD1. Germline CDR1 is SGHAT and CDR2 is FQDESV (reference sequence). This CDR3 has 14 residues. V was clipped by 8 bases and J by 0 bases; unmatched bases: 6.

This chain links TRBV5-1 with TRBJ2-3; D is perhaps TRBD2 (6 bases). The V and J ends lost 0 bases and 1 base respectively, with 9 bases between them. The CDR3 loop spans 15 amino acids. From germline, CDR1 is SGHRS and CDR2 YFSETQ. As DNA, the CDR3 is TGCGCCAGCAGCTTGGTCTCGGGGGGCACAGATACGCAGTATTTT. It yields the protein CASSLVSGGTDTQYF.

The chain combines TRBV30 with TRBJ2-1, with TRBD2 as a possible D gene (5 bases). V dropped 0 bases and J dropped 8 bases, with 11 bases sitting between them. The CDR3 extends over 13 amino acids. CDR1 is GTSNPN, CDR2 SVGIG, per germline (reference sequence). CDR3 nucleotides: TGTGCCTGGAGTGTCACTAGTATCGATGAGCAGTTCTTC. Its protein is CAWSVTSIDEQFF.